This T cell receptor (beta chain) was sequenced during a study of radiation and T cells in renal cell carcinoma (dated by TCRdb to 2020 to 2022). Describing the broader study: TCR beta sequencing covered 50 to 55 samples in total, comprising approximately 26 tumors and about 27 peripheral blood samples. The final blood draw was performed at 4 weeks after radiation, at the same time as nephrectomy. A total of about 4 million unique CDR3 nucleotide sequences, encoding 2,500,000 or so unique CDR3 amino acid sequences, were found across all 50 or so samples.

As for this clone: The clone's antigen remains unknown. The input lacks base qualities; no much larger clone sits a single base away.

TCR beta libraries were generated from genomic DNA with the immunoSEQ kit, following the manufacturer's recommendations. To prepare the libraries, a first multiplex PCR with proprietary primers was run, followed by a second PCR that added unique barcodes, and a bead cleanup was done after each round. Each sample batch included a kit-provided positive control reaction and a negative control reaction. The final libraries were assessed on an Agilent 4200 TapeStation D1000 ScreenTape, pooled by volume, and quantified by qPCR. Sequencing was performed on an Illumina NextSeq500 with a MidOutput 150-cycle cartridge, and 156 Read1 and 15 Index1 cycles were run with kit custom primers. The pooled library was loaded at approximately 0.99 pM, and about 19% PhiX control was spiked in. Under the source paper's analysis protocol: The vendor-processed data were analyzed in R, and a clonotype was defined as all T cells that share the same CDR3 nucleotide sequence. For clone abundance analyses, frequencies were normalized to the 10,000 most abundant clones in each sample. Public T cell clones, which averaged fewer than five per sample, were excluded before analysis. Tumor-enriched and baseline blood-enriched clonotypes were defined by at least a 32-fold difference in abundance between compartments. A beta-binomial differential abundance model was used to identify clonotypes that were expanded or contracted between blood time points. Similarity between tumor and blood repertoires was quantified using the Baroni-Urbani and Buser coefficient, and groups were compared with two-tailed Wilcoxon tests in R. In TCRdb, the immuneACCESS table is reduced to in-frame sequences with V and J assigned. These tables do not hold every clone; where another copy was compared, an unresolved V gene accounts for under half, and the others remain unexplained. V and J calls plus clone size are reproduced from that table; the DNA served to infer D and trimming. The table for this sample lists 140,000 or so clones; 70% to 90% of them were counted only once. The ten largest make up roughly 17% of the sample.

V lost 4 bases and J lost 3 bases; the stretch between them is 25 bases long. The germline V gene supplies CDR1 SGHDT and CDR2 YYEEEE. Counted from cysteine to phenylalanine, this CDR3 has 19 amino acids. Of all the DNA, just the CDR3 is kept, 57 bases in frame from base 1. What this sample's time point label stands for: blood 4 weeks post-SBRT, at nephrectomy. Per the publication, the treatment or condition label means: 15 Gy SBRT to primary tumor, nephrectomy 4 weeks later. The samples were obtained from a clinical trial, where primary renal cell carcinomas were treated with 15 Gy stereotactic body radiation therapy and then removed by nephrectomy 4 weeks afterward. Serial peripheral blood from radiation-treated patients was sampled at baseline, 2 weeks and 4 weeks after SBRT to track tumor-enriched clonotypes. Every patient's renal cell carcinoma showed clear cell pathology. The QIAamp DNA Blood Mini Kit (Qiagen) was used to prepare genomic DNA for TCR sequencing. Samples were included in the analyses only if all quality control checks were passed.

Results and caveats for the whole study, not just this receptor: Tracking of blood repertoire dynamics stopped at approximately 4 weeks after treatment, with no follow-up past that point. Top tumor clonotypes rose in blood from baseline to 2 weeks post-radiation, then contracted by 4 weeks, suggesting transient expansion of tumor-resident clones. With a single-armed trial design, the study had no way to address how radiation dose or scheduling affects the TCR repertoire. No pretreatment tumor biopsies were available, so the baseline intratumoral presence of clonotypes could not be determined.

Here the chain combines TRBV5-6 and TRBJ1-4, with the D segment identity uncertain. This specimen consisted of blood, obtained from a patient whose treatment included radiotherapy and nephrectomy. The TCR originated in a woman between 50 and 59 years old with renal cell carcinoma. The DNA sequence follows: TGTGCCAGCAGCACCCCTTGGGTAGCCCAGCTATGGTCTAATGAAAAACTGTTTTTT. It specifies CASSTPWVAQLWSNEKLFF.